This TCR beta chain was observed in a study of T cell responses to AZD1222 COVID-19 vaccine. General observations from the study: Donors skewed white British and female; clonal diversity was possibly underestimated.

CDR1 and CDR2 from the germline V gene are LGHDT and YNNKEL (reference sequence). The CDR3 extends over 13 amino acids. Trimming removed 1 base at V and 3 bases at J, with 7 bases between. Method: immunoSEQ multiplex PCR; TCRdb's copy keeps in-frame clones and lacks some. Of 200,000 or so clones in the sample, 75% to 90% were seen once. This clone appeared a single time. Its antigen is unidentified. The source material was peripheral blood, sampled on day 0 of MenACWY control vaccination. The sequence derives from an adult in good health. The chain links TRBV3-1 (or the pseudogene TRBV3-2) to TRBJ2-7, with D uncertain. CDR3 nucleotide sequence: TGTGCCAGCAGCCAAGTGACCGACTACGAGCAGTACTTC. Encoded protein: CASSQVTDYEQYF.